The clone carrying this TCR beta chain was seen a handful of times. The antigen is undetermined. Preparation of TCR beta libraries was done by quantitative 5'-RACE with molecular barcodes. One entry per CDR3 protein results from TCRdb running MiXCR on the 5' RACE reads. This sample has 390,000 or so distinct CDR3 sequences, with about a fifth found just once. The entry originates in a study of CD8 T cells in ankylosing spondylitis. Overall study findings and caveats: Blood from ankylosing spondylitis patients appeared to carry a characteristic roughly 8-variant TCR beta motif. Matched ankylosing spondylitis synovial fluid reportedly showed significant enrichment of disease-linked clones.

The germline gives CDR1 SEHNR, CDR2 FQNEAQ (reference sequence). The J segment lost 8 bases and the V segment lost 4 bases, leaving 11 bases of the junction unmatched. This CDR3 region has 16 residues. Material for sequencing was blood, either unsorted or a sorted T cell fraction (not recorded which). This TCR came from a male donor with ankylosing spondylitis. The rearrangement joins TRBV7-9 to TRBJ2-1, with TRBD2 matching over 10 bases. The CDR3 is CASSSPSGRTLDEQFF. CDR3 nucleotides: TGTGCCAGCAGCTCCCCTAGCGGGAGAACTCTCGATGAGCAGTTCTTC.